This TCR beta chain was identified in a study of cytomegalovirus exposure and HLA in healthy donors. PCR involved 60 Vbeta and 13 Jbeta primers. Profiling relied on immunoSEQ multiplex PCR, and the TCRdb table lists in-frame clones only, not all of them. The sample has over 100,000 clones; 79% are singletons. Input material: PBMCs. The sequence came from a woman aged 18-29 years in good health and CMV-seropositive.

The CDR3 region has the DNA TGTGCCTGGAGTGTAGGCTCACGGCAGGGGGATGGCTACACCTTC. Protein: CAWSVGSRQGDGYTF. V gene TRBV30 combines with J gene TRBJ1-2; TRBD1 aligns across 7 bases. Germline CDR1 GTSNPN, CDR2 SVGIG (reference sequence). V trimming: 0 bases; J trimming: 6 bases; junction bases outside the gene matches: 10. The length of the CDR3 is 15 residues.